A selection of T cell receptor beta chains follows, all from one sample in a study of type 1 regulatory T cells. Each CDR3 protein gets one entry after TCRdb re-called the reads with MiXCR. The table lists some 100,000 distinct CDR3 sequences, around 30% of them singletons. Sequenced input: CD4+ T cells, either the whole sample or a sorted fraction (not recorded which). The source is a human donor in good health. The CDR3 runs from the conserved cysteine through the conserved F or W. The order of the fields is clone size, V gene, J gene, D gene, CDR3 DNA, CDR3 protein. The D gene is left open where the match is weak. Size is omitted from some rows. Given values are once, few, many or a class for expanded clones.

abundance: few
v_gene: TRBV10-3
j_gene: TRBJ2-7
d_gene: NA
CDR3nt: TGTGCCATCACGGCCGGAGCCACCTACGAGCAGTACTTC
CDR3aa: CAITAGATYEQYF

abundance: NA
v_gene: TRBV10-3
j_gene: TRBJ2-1
d_gene: TRBD2
CDR3nt: TGTGCCATCAGTGACGGACTAGCGGAGGGTGAGCAGTTCTTC
CDR3aa: CAISDGLAEGEQFF

abundance: few
v_gene: TRBV5-1
j_gene: TRBJ1-2
d_gene: NA
CDR3nt: TGCGCCAGCAGCTTGGACGACCCCTATGGCTACACCTTC
CDR3aa: CASSLDDPYGYTF

abundance: NA
v_gene: TRBV20-1
j_gene: TRBJ1-1
d_gene: NA
CDR3nt: TGCAGTGCTAGATCCGGGGCAGGGGCAAAAGCTTTCTTT
CDR3aa: CSARSGAGAKAFF

abundance: NA
v_gene: TRBV19
j_gene: TRBJ2-1
d_gene: TRBD1
CDR3nt: TGTGCCAGTAGTAGCCCAGGGGGTGACTCCTACAATGAGCAGTTCTTC
CDR3aa: CASSSPGGDSYNEQFF

abundance: NA
v_gene: TRBV20-1
j_gene: TRBJ2-4
d_gene: NA
CDR3nt: TGCAGTGTTAGAGGATCGGCCAAAAACATTCAGTACTTC
CDR3aa: CSVRGSAKNIQYF

abundance: few
v_gene: TRBV20-1
j_gene: TRBJ2-5
d_gene: NA
CDR3nt: TGCAGTGCTAGAGATCCGGGACCCGTCGGCACCCAGTACTTC
CDR3aa: CSARDPGPVGTQYF

abundance: NA
v_gene: TRBV5-4
j_gene: TRBJ2-3
d_gene: NA
CDR3nt: TGTGCCAGCAGCTTGAGGGGACATATTGACACAGATACGCAGTATTTT
CDR3aa: CASSLRGHIDTDTQYF

abundance: few
v_gene: TRBV5-1
j_gene: TRBJ2-5
d_gene: TRBD2
CDR3nt: TGCGCCAGCAGCTTGGAACGGACTAGCGGTGAGACCCAGTACTTC
CDR3aa: CASSLERTSGETQYF

abundance: NA
v_gene: TRBV5-1
j_gene: TRBJ1-1
d_gene: NA
CDR3nt: TGCGCCAGCAGTAGCACTATTTCGAACACTCAAGCTTTCTTT
CDR3aa: CASSSTISNTQAFF

abundance: NA
v_gene: TRBV5-1
j_gene: TRBJ1-2
d_gene: NA
CDR3nt: TGCGCCAGCAGCTTGGCCCGGCCGCCGGGGGATGGCTACACCTTC
CDR3aa: CASSLARPPGDGYTF

abundance: NA
v_gene: TRBV4-3
j_gene: TRBJ1-2
d_gene: NA
CDR3nt: TGCGCCAGCAGCCACCCCGAGGGGGATGGCTACACCTTC
CDR3aa: CASSHPEGDGYTF

abundance: NA
v_gene: TRBV7-2
j_gene: TRBJ2-7
d_gene: NA
CDR3nt: TGTGCCAGCAGCTTAGTTTCCGCTTCCTACGAGCAGTACTTC
CDR3aa: CASSLVSASYEQYF

abundance: NA
v_gene: TRBV30
j_gene: TRBJ1-4
d_gene: TRBD1
CDR3nt: TGTGCCTGGAGTGGGGGACAGGGAGATAAAAAACTGTTTTTT
CDR3aa: CAWSGGQGDKKLFF

abundance: few
v_gene: TRBV29-1
j_gene: TRBJ2-1
d_gene: NA
CDR3nt: TGCAGCGCCGGACAGACCGACAATGAGCAGTTCTTC
CDR3aa: CSAGQTDNEQFF

abundance: NA
v_gene: TRBV5-1
j_gene: TRBJ2-7
d_gene: TRBD1
CDR3nt: TGCGCCAGCAGCTCGAAGACAGGGGGTGGATCCTACGAGCAGTACTTC
CDR3aa: CASSSKTGGGSYEQYF

abundance: few
v_gene: TRBV12-3/TRBV12-4
j_gene: TRBJ2-1
d_gene: TRBD2
CDR3nt: TGTGCCAGCAGTCTATATTTGTCACCTAGCGGGAGTATTAATGAGCAGTTCTTC
CDR3aa: CASSLYLSPSGSINEQFF

abundance: few
v_gene: TRBV10-3
j_gene: TRBJ1-4
d_gene: NA
CDR3nt: TGTGCCATCAGTGAGAAAAGTACTATATCTGAAAAACTGTTTTTT
CDR3aa: CAISEKSTISEKLFF

abundance: NA
v_gene: TRBV19
j_gene: TRBJ2-4
d_gene: NA
CDR3nt: TGTGCCAGTAGTCCGACCGATGGGGGTACCAAAAACATTCAGTACTTC
CDR3aa: CASSPTDGGTKNIQYF

abundance: few
v_gene: TRBV20-1
j_gene: TRBJ2-5
d_gene: TRBD1
CDR3nt: TGCAGTGCTAGAGACCATAGGACAGGGGGCCTGGAGACCCAGTACTTC
CDR3aa: CSARDHRTGGLETQYF

abundance: NA
v_gene: TRBV5-6
j_gene: TRBJ1-2
d_gene: NA
CDR3nt: TGTGCCAGCAGCAAATTAGACAGGCGCCCGGGCTACACCTTC
CDR3aa: CASSKLDRRPGYTF

abundance: NA
v_gene: TRBV30
j_gene: TRBJ2-5
d_gene: TRBD2
CDR3nt: TGTGCCTGGAGTATTGCGGGAGGCGCGCAAGAGACCCAGTACTTC
CDR3aa: CAWSIAGGAQETQYF

abundance: NA
v_gene: TRBV7-2
j_gene: TRBJ2-1
d_gene: NA
CDR3nt: TGTGCCAGCAGATTAGAACCCTCAGTGGGGAATGAGCAGTTCTTC
CDR3aa: CASRLEPSVGNEQFF

abundance: once
v_gene: TRBV5-1
j_gene: TRBJ2-2
d_gene: TRBD1
CDR3nt: TGCGCCAGCAGCCCGGGTCCCAGGGGGCCTACGACCGGGGAGCTGTTTTTT
CDR3aa: CASSPGPRGPTTGELFF

abundance: few
v_gene: TRBV7-2
j_gene: TRBJ2-7
d_gene: TRBD2
CDR3nt: TGTGCCAGCAGCAAAGGACTAGCGGGAGCCACTAGCTCCTACGAGCAGTACTTC
CDR3aa: CASSKGLAGATSSYEQYF

abundance: few
v_gene: TRBV4-1
j_gene: TRBJ2-1
d_gene: TRBD2
CDR3nt: TGCGCCAGCAGCCCGACTAGCGGGAGCGACAATGAGCAGTTCTTC
CDR3aa: CASSPTSGSDNEQFF

abundance: NA
v_gene: TRBV7-2
j_gene: TRBJ2-7
d_gene: TRBD2
CDR3nt: TGTGCCAGCAGCTCGAGGGGGGGGACTAGCGGGAGAGTCCTCCTATACGAGCAGTACTTC
CDR3aa: CASSSRGGTSGRVLLYEQYF

abundance: NA
v_gene: TRBV15
j_gene: TRBJ2-1
d_gene: TRBD2
CDR3nt: TGTGCCACCAGCAGAACTTTTGGAACATTAGCGGGAGGGCCTAGCAATGAGCAGTTCTTC
CDR3aa: CATSRTFGTLAGGPSNEQFF

abundance: few
v_gene: TRBV11-2
j_gene: TRBJ1-1
d_gene: NA
CDR3nt: TGTGCCAGCAGCTTAGAGGGGTGGACTGAAGCTTTCTTT
CDR3aa: CASSLEGWTEAFF

abundance: NA
v_gene: TRBV5-1
j_gene: TRBJ1-5
d_gene: NA
CDR3nt: TGCGCCAGCAGCTTGGGGGGCCGAAATCAGCCCCAGCATTTT
CDR3aa: CASSLGGRNQPQHF

abundance: NA
v_gene: TRBV7-9
j_gene: TRBJ2-3
d_gene: NA
CDR3nt: TGTGCCAGTAGTCCAGGAAGGAGCTTCACAGATACGCAGTATTTT
CDR3aa: CASSPGRSFTDTQYF

abundance: many
v_gene: TRBV4-3
j_gene: TRBJ2-5
d_gene: TRBD2
CDR3nt: TGCGCCAGCAGCCAACAAGCGGGGACCGGACAAGAGACCCAGTACTTC
CDR3aa: CASSQQAGTGQETQYF

abundance: NA
v_gene: TRBV7-9
j_gene: TRBJ1-4
d_gene: NA
CDR3nt: TGTGCCAGCAGCTTATTCTCTGGCGAAAAACTGTTTTTT
CDR3aa: CASSLFSGEKLFF

abundance: NA
v_gene: TRBV4-1
j_gene: TRBJ2-7
d_gene: TRBD1
CDR3nt: TGCGCCAGCAGCCGCCCGGCGGGACAGGCCTACGAGCAGTACTTC
CDR3aa: CASSRPAGQAYEQYF

abundance: once
v_gene: TRBV14
j_gene: TRBJ2-2
d_gene: NA
CDR3nt: TGTGCCAGCAGCCAAGATGAGAGGGTACTAGGAGCCGGGGAGCTGTTTTTT
CDR3aa: CASSQDERVLGAGELFF

abundance: NA
v_gene: TRBV2
j_gene: TRBJ2-5
d_gene: NA
CDR3nt: TGTGCCAGCAGTGTGGGCGGGGGCGGAGAGACCCAGTACTTC
CDR3aa: CASSVGGGGETQYF

abundance: NA
v_gene: TRBV7-2
j_gene: TRBJ1-1
d_gene: NA
CDR3nt: TGTGCCAGCAGCCGATCCGGGACGGATAACACTGAAGCTTTCTTT
CDR3aa: CASSRSGTDNTEAFF

abundance: NA
v_gene: TRBV5-1
j_gene: TRBJ2-3
d_gene: NA
CDR3nt: TGCGCCAGCAGCTTGGTTCCTAGAATGGCAGATACGCAGTATTTT
CDR3aa: CASSLVPRMADTQYF

abundance: few
v_gene: TRBV5-1
j_gene: TRBJ2-3
d_gene: NA
CDR3nt: TGCGCCAGCAGCTTAAACCCTAGCACAGATACGCAGTATTTT
CDR3aa: CASSLNPSTDTQYF

abundance: NA
v_gene: TRBV29-1
j_gene: TRBJ2-4
d_gene: TRBD2
CDR3nt: TGCAGCGTCGTCCCTAGCGGGAGAGCCAAAAACATTCAGTACTTC
CDR3aa: CSVVPSGRAKNIQYF

abundance: medium-sized
v_gene: TRBV7-9
j_gene: TRBJ2-7
d_gene: NA
CDR3nt: TGTGCCAGCAGCCCCCAAGCCACTCGCGGGAACTCCTACGAGCAGTACTTC
CDR3aa: CASSPQATRGNSYEQYF

abundance: NA
v_gene: TRBV27
j_gene: TRBJ2-5
d_gene: TRBD1
CDR3nt: TGTGCCAGCAGTTCCCCGGGACAGCTCCAAGAGACCCAGTACTTC
CDR3aa: CASSSPGQLQETQYF

abundance: medium-sized
v_gene: TRBV7-8
j_gene: TRBJ2-1
d_gene: NA
CDR3nt: TGTGCCAGCACCCCCCCGCTAAGCTCCTACAATGAGCAGTTCTTC
CDR3aa: CASTPPLSSYNEQFF

abundance: few
v_gene: TRBV20-1
j_gene: TRBJ2-7
d_gene: TRBD1
CDR3nt: TGCAGTGCTAGGACAGGGGCCCTCTCCTACGAGCAGTACTTC
CDR3aa: CSARTGALSYEQYF

abundance: NA
v_gene: TRBV7-8
j_gene: TRBJ2-5
d_gene: TRBD2
CDR3nt: TGTGCCAGCAGCCCTGTTATTCTAGCGGGAGGCCGAGTGGGCCGAGAGACCCAGTACTTC
CDR3aa: CASSPVILAGGRVGRETQYF

abundance: few
v_gene: TRBV7-9
j_gene: TRBJ2-1
d_gene: NA
CDR3nt: TGTGCCAGCAGCCCCACCGGCGATGAGCAGTTCTTC
CDR3aa: CASSPTGDEQFF

abundance: few
v_gene: TRBV28
j_gene: TRBJ2-7
d_gene: TRBD2
CDR3nt: TGTGCCAGCAGTTTACCTAGCGGGTATAGCGAGCAGTACTTC
CDR3aa: CASSLPSGYSEQYF

abundance: once
v_gene: TRBV29-1
j_gene: TRBJ2-1
d_gene: NA
CDR3nt: TGCAGCGTCGCGGGGAGTGCCCGCTACAATAATGAGCAGTTCTTC
CDR3aa: CSVAGSARYNNEQFF

abundance: NA
v_gene: TRBV7-8
j_gene: TRBJ2-1
d_gene: NA
CDR3nt: TGTGCCAGCAGCCGATCTCCCAATGAGCAGTCCTTC
CDR3aa: CASSRSPNEQSF

abundance: few
v_gene: TRBV7-2
j_gene: TRBJ2-5
d_gene: NA
CDR3nt: TGTGCCAGCAGCTTAGTATCGGAGACCCAGTACTTC
CDR3aa: CASSLVSETQYF

abundance: NA
v_gene: TRBV27
j_gene: TRBJ2-3
d_gene: NA
CDR3nt: TGTGCCAGCAGTTCTGGTCAGATCCCCGATACGCAGTATTTT
CDR3aa: CASSSGQIPDTQYF

abundance: once
v_gene: TRBV19
j_gene: TRBJ2-7
d_gene: TRBD2
CDR3nt: TGTGCCAGTAGCGATTCCGGGACTAGTTCGTACGAGCAGTACTTC
CDR3aa: CASSDSGTSSYEQYF

abundance: NA
v_gene: TRBV5-1
j_gene: TRBJ2-3
d_gene: TRBD2
CDR3nt: TGCGCCAGCAGCTGGGGACTAGCGGGAGTAACAGATACGCAGTATTTT
CDR3aa: CASSWGLAGVTDTQYF

abundance: few
v_gene: TRBV7-6
j_gene: TRBJ2-2
d_gene: NA
CDR3nt: TGTGCCAGCAGCTTAAAGGGGAGCGGGGAGCTGTTTTTT
CDR3aa: CASSLKGSGELFF

abundance: NA
v_gene: TRBV6-5
j_gene: TRBJ2-2
d_gene: TRBD2
CDR3nt: TGTGCCAGCGGAACCGGGACTAGCGGGAGGGGAACCGGGGAGCTGTTTTTT
CDR3aa: CASGTGTSGRGTGELFF